Described below is a single T cell receptor beta chain sequence and its context. Between the trimmed V and J ends, which lost 4 bases and 6 bases, there was a span of 16 bases. Germline-derived CDR1 and CDR2 are SGHRS and YFSETQ. The CDR3 has 14 amino acids. The source of the sample is a study of technical replicates of blood from several donors. Some clones are missing from TCRdb's copy, which holds only in-frame ones; the method was immunoSEQ multiplex PCR. This sample has around 67,000 clones, with roughly 92% found just once. Material for sequencing was T cells isolated from PBMCs. The sequence was collected from a human donor in good health. The gene calls are TRBV5-1 and TRBJ2-5; weak D call: TRBD1 (6 bases). The CDR3 reads CASSLTDRSQTQYF. The DNA of the CDR3 is TGCGCCAGCAGCCTGACGGACAGAAGTCAGACCCAGTACTTC.